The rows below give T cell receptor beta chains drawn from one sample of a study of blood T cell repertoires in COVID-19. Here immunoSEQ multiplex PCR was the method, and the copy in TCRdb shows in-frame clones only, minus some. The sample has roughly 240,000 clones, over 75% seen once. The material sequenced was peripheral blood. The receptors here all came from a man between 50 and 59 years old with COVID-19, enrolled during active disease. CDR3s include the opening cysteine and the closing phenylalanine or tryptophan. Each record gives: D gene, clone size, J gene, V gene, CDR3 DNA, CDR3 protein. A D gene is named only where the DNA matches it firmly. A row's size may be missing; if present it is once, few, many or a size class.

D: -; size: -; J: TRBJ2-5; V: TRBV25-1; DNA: TGTGCCAGCACACCGGGTGGGGGGAGAGGGCAAGAGACCCAGTACTTC; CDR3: CASTPGGGRGQETQYF
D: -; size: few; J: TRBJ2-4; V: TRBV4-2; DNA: TGTGCCAGCAGCCAAGCTGCCGGACTTCTAGCCAAAAACATTCAGTACTTC; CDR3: CASSQAAGLLAKNIQYF
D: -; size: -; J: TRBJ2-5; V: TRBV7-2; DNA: TGTGCCAGCAGCTTAGGGACAGTACGAGAGACCCAGTACTTC; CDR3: CASSLGTVRETQYF
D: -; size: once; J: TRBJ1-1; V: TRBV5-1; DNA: TGCGCCAGCAGCTTGTCCGTTGAGCAGGGGAAAACTGAAGCTTTCTTT; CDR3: CASSLSVEQGKTEAFF
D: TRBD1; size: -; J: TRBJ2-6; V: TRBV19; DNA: TGTGCCACCGGACAGGCCGGGGCCAACGTCCTGACTTTC; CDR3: CATGQAGANVLTF
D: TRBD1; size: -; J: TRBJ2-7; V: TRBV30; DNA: TGTGCCTGGGACAGGGGTTCGACGTACGAGCAGTACTTC; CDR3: CAWDRGSTYEQYF
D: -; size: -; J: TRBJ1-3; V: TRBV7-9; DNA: TGTGCCAGCAGCTTAAGCACCTCTGGAAACACCATATATTTT; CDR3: CASSLSTSGNTIYF
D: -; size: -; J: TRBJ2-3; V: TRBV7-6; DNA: TGTGCCAGCAGCTTAGCGGGATACAGGACAGATACGCAGTATTTT; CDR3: CASSLAGYRTDTQYF
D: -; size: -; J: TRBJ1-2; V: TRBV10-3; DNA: TGTGCCACCACTCCGGGACAAGAAAGATATGGCTACACCTTC; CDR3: CATTPGQERYGYTF
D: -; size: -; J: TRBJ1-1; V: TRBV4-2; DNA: TGTGCCAGCAGCCAAGATGGATCGGGGAACACTGAAGCTTTCTTT; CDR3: CASSQDGSGNTEAFF
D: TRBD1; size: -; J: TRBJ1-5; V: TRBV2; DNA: TGTGCCAGCAGGAGGGGGCAGGGCAATCAGCCCCAGCATTTT; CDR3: CASRRGQGNQPQHF
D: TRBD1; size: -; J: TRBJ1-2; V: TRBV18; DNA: TGTGCCAGCTCACCGGACAGGGAGAACTATGGCTACACCTTC; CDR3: CASSPDRENYGYTF
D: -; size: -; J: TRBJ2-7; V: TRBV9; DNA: TGTGCCAGCAGCGCCAGTACAGGTTCCTACGAGCAGTACTTC; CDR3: CASSASTGSYEQYF
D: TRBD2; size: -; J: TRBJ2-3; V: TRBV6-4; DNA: TGTGCCAGCAGCGCCGGGACTAGCGACACAGATACGCAGTATTTT; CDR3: CASSAGTSDTDTQYF
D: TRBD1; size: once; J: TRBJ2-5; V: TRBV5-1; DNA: TGCGCCAGCAGCTGGGACAGGGCAGAGACCCAGTACTTC; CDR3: CASSWDRAETQYF
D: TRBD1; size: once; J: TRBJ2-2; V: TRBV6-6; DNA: TGTGCCAGCAGTTATGGGACAGTTAACACCGGGGAGCTGTTTTTT; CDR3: CASSYGTVNTGELFF